This T cell receptor beta chain was documented in a study of cytomegalovirus exposure and HLA in healthy donors. Germline-derived CDR1 and CDR2 are MDHEN and SYDVKM. This CDR3 has 19 amino acids. V lost 6 bases and J lost 5, with 28 bases in between. This clone was seen a handful of times. 60 Vbeta and 13 Jbeta primers were used in PCR. The assay was immunoSEQ multiplex PCR, and TCRdb's table has in-frame clones only and misses some. The sample shows tens of thousands of clones, 82% of them seen only once. Material for sequencing was PBMCs. V usage is TRBV28 and J usage is TRBJ2-2, with a weak D call TRBD1 (6 bases). The sequence derives from a man aged 50 or older in good health and CMV-seronegative. CDR3: CASSVRLSTGLSRTGELFF. In DNA, the CDR3 is TGTGCCAGCAGCGTTCGGTTATCAACAGGGCTGAGCCGAACCGGGGAGCTGTTTTTT. Full variable domain (rest looked up from reference TRBV28 and TRBJ2-2): DVKVTQSSRYLVKRTGEKVFLECVQDMDHENMFWYRQDPGLGLRLIYFSYDVKMKEKGDIPEGYSVSREKKERFSLILESASTNQTSMYLCASSVRLSTGLSRTGELFFGEGSRLTVL.